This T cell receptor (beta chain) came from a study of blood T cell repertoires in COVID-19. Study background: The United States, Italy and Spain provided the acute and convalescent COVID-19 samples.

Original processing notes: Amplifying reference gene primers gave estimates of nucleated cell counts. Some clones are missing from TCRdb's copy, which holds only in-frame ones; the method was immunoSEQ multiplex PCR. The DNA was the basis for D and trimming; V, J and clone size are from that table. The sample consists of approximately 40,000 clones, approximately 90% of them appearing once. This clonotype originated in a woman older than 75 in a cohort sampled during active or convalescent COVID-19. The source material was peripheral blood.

In DNA form, the CDR3 reads TGTGCCAGCAGCATACCTAGCGGGAGGGGCACCGGGGAGCTGTTTTTT. Its translation: CASSIPSGRGTGELFF. This sequence joins TRBV7-2 and TRBJ2-2; 12 positions agree with TRBD2. CDR1 is SGHTA and CDR2 is FQGNSA in the germline V gene. The CDR3 runs 16 residues. The V gene end was trimmed by 5 bases and the J gene end by 4 bases; junction bases not matched to a gene: 5.